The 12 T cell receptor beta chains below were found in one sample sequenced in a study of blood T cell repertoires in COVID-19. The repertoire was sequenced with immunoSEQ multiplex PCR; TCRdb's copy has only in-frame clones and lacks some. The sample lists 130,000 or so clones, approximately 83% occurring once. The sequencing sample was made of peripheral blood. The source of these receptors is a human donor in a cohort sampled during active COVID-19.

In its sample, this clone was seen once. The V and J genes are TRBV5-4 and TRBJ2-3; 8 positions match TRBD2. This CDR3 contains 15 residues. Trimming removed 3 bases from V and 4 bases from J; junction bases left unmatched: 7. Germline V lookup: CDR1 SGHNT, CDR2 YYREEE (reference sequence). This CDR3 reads CASSSMGTSADTQYF. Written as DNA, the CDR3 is TGTGCCAGCAGCTCGATGGGGACTAGTGCAGATACGCAGTATTTT.

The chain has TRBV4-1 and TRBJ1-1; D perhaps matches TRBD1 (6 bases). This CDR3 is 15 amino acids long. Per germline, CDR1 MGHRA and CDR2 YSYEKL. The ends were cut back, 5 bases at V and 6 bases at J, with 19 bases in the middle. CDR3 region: CASSVYGRGAAEAFF. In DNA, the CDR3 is TGCGCCAGCAGCGTGTATGGCAGGGGAGCGGCTGAAGCTTTCTTT.

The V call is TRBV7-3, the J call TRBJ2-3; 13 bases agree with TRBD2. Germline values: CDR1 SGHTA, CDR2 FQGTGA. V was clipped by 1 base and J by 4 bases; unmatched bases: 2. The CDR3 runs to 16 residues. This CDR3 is CASSLSGTSGADTQYF. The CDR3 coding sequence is TGTGCCAGCAGCTTAAGCGGGACTAGCGGGGCAGATACGCAGTATTTT.

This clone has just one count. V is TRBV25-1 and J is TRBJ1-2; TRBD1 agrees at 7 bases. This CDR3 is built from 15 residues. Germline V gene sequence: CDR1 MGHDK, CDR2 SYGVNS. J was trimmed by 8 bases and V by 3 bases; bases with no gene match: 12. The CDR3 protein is CASSEAGGISKGYTF. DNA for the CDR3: TGTGCCAGCAGTGAGGCAGGGGGAATATCGAAGGGCTACACCTTC.

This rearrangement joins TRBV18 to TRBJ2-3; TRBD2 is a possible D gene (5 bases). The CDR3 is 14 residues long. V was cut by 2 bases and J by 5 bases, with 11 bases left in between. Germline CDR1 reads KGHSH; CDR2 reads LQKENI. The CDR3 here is CASSPIIGGDTQYF. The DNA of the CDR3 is TGTGCCAGCTCACCAATCATAGGAGGAGATACGCAGTATTTT.

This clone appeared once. The CDR3 protein is CASSPKTGSGEKLFF. The CDR3 DNA reads TGTGCCAGCAGCCCCAAGACAGGTTCGGGAGAAAAACTGTTTTTT. The chain links TRBV5-4 to TRBJ1-4; D is perhaps TRBD1 (6 bases). This CDR3 region has 15 residues. Germline CDR1 SGHNT, CDR2 YYREEE (reference sequence). The V end lost 4 bases, the J end lost 8 bases, and 18 bases lay between the germline ends.

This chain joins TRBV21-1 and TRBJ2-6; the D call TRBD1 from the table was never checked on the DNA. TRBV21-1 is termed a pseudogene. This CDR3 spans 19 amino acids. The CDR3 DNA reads TGTGCCAGCACCCAAAGACAGGGGAGAAGCAAGTCTGGGGCCAACGTCCTGACTTTC. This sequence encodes CASTQRQGRSKSGANVLTF.

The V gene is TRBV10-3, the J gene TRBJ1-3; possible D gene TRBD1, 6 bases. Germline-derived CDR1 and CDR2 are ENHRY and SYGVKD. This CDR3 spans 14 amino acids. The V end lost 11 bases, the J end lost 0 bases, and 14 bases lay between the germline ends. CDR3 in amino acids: CASRTASSGNTIYF. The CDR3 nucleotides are TGTGCCTCAAGGACAGCTAGCTCTGGAAACACCATATATTTT.

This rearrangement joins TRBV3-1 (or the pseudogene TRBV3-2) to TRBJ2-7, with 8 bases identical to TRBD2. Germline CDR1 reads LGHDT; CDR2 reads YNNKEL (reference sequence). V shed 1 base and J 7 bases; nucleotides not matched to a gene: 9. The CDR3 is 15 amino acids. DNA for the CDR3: TGTGCCAGCAGCCAAGTCCGGGAGGGCTCTGGGGAGCAGTACTTC. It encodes CASSQVREGSGEQYF.

The CDR3 DNA is TGTGCCAGCAGGGGACAGGGACGGTTTATAACGAGGGACACTGAAGCTTTCTTT. Protein sequence: CASRGQGRFITRDTEAFF. V is TRBV7-2 and J is TRBJ1-1; 9 bases are shared with TRBD1. V lost 6 bases to trimming and J lost 3 bases; unmatched junction nucleotides: 17. CDR3 length: 18 residues. CDR1 is SGHTA and CDR2 is FQGNSA in the germline V gene.

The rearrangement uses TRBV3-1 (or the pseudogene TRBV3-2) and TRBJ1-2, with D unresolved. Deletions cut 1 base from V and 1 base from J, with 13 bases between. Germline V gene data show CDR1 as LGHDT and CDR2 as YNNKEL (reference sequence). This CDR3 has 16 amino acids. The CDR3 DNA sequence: TGTGCCAGCAGCCAAGCCGGGATCCCGAATAACTATGGCTACACCTTC. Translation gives CASSQAGIPNNYGYTF.

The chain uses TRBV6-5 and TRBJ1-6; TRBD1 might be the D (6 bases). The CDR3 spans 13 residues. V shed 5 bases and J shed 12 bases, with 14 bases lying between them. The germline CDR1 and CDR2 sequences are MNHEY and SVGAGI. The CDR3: CASSRDKIVPLHF. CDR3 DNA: TGTGCCAGCAGTCGGGACAAGATAGTACCCCTCCACTTT.